The 32 T cell receptor beta chains presented below share a single source sample, sequenced in a study of tumor and adjacent non-tumor tissue in lung cancer. Three rounds of nested PCR, following a modified ARM-PCR protocol, produced the TCRbeta library. TCRdb used MiXCR to reprocess the multiplex PCR reads, holding one entry per CDR3 protein. The sample lists 70,000 to 90,000 distinct CDR3 sequences, about 82% occurring once. This sample's RNA came from whole unsorted tissue. This non-tumor lung sample came from over 3 cm beyond the tumor edge. Sequencing used distant non-tumor lung tissue. Receptor source: a man aged 55-75 years with non-small cell lung cancer.

V is TRBV4-1 and J is TRBJ2-2; D remains ambiguous. The CDR3 runs 12 residues. CDR1 and CDR2 (germline): MGHRA, YSYEKL. The ends were cut back, 3 bases at V and 9 bases at J, with 8 bases in the middle. CDR3 coding DNA: TGCGCCAGCAGCCATTTATTCAGGGAGCTGTTTTTT. Its translation: CASSHLFRELFF.

This clonotype appeared a single time. One end of the junction does not line up with germline, which may come from a read error. This chain links TRBV11-1 with TRBJ2-2; 8 nucleotides match TRBD2. The CDR3 covers 15 residues. Germline CDR1 SGHAT, CDR2 FQDESV (reference sequence). The CDR3 nucleotides are TGTGCCAACAGCCCTTGGGCTAGCGGGTCCCGGGAGCTGTTTTTT. Translating gives CANSPWASGSRELFF.

This clonotype turned up a few times. Mismatch with germline at one junction end may stem from a read error. The chain employs TRBV5-1 and TRBJ1-2; D uncertain. Germline assignment: CDR1 SGHRS and CDR2 YFSETQ. This CDR3 is built from 13 residues. The CDR3 loop is CASSLQANYGYTF. CDR3 DNA sequence: TGCGCCAGCAGCTTGCAAGCTAACTATGGCTACACATTC.

On this clonotype itself: Possible read error: a much larger clone is one base away. The rearrangement uses TRBV24-1 and TRBJ2-1; 8 bases line up with TRBD1. CDR3 length: 16 residues. The germline gives CDR1 KGHDR, CDR2 SFDVKD. The CDR3 sequence is CATSDLSGGLGNEHFF. The CDR3, as DNA: TGTGCCACCAGTGATTTGTCAGGGGGCCTCGGGAATGAGCATTTCTTC.

Concerning this clonotype itself: Its ends do not fully match the called genes, so a read error is possible. J is TRBJ2-5 and V is TRBV24-1; D perhaps matches TRBD1 (6 bases). Germline CDR1 and CDR2: KGHDR and SFDVKD. The CDR3 runs 19 residues. The CDR3 coding sequence is TGTGGCACCAGTGTAAACAGGGACCTTAACGACTTGTACCAAGAGACCCAGTACTTC. It encodes CGTSVNRDLNDLYQETQYF.

This clonotype was counted at least ten times. The chain combines TRBV7-8 with TRBJ2-6, with D possibly matching TRBD2 (5 bases). V lost 2 bases, J lost 15 bases, and 11 bases lay in between. The CDR3 sequence is 12 residues long. Germline V gene sequence: CDR1 SGHVS, CDR2 FQNEAQ. The CDR3 loop reads CASSLSGLDLTF. Written as DNA, the CDR3 is TGTGCCAGCAGCTTAAGCGGCCTTGACCTGACTTTC.

This chain uses TRBV11-1 with TRBJ2-2; D is possibly TRBD1 (5 bases). The CDR3 consists of 15 residues. Trimming left V 8 bases short and J 4 bases short, with 17 bases between. The germline CDR1 and CDR2 sequences are SGHAT and FQDESV (reference sequence). CDR3 protein: CASCLRAGITGELFF. CDR3 DNA: TGTGCCAGCTGTTTACGTGCAGGGATCACCGGGGAGCTGTTTTTT.

Comments on this clonotype: Compared with germline, one end of the junction differs, possibly owing to a read error. The chain carries TRBV20-1 and TRBJ2-1; tentatively, D is TRBD2 (6 bases). From germline, CDR1 is DFQATT and CDR2 SNEGSKA (reference sequence). CDR3 size: 14 residues. For the CDR3, the DNA is TGCAGTGCTAGAGATGGAGGGAGAAGGAATGAGCGGTTCTTC. It translates to CSARDGGRRNERFF.

V is TRBV5-1 and J is TRBJ2-5; the match to TRBD2 covers 11 bases. CDR3 length equals 17 residues. Germline values: CDR1 SGHRS, CDR2 YFSETQ. V lost 5 bases to trimming and J lost 5 bases; unmatched junction nucleotides: 14. The DNA for the CDR3 is TGCGCCAGCAGAAAGAGGCTAGCGGGAGGACAAGGCGAGACCCAGTACTTC. Its translation is CASRKRLAGGQGETQYF.

Of note for this clonotype: One junction end disagrees with the germline gene, perhaps due to a read error. The chain combines TRBV2 with TRBJ2-2; D might be TRBD1 or TRBD2, each matching 7 bases. The CDR3 loop spans 19 amino acids. Germline V CDR1 and CDR2: SNHLY, FYNNEI. The CDR3 DNA sequence: TGTGCCAACAGTGTGGAGGGCAGGGGGGGAATTTCGAGCACCTGGGAGCTGTTTTTT. Protein product: CANSVEGRGGISSTWELFF. Complete variable domain (other parts from reference TRBV2 and TRBJ2-2): EPEVTQTPSHQVTQMGQEVILRCVPISNHLYFYWYRQILGQKVEFLVSFYNNEISEKSEIFDDQFSVERPDGSNFTLKIRSTKLEDSAMYFCANSVEGRGGISSTWELFFGEGSRLTVL.

This clonotype has just one count. One end of the junction varies from germline; a read error may be responsible. The rearrangement links TRBV5-5 to TRBJ1-1, with D possibly being TRBD1 (6 bases). This CDR3 is 14 amino acids long. CDR1 and CDR2 (germline): SGHKS, YYEKEE (reference sequence). The DNA for the CDR3 is TGTGTCAGCAGCTTGGCAGGGGCGAACGCTGAAGCTTTCTTT. It specifies CVSSLAGANAEAFF.

The chain is built from TRBV5-4 and TRBJ1-2; tentative D call: TRBD1 (5 bases). From germline, CDR1 is SGHNT and CDR2 YYREEE (reference sequence). This CDR3 has 12 amino acids. In nucleotides, the CDR3 is TGTGCTAGCCAACAGGAGTCTTATGGCTACACCTTC. Protein product: CASQQESYGYTF.

This clonotype appeared a single time. The chain combines TRBV29-1 with TRBJ2-7, with D possibly being TRBD1 (6 bases). The V gene lost 3 bases and the J gene lost 2 bases, with 17 bases spanning the gap. Per germline, CDR1 SQVTM and CDR2 ANQGSEA. This CDR3 comprises 15 residues. The CDR3 here is CSVDLDRVLAYEQYF. CDR3 sequence (DNA): TGCAGCGTTGATCTGGACAGAGTTTTAGCCTACGAGCAGTACTTC.

This clonotype is a singleton in its sample. The rearrangement joins TRBV4-2 to TRBJ1-5; tentative D call: TRBD1 (6 bases). With 4 bases removed from V and 5 bases from J, the gap between germline ends came to 27 bases. The CDR3 extends over 19 amino acids. Germline CDR1 LGHNA, CDR2 YNFKEQ. CDR3 loop: CASSPRPPDRTLGDQPQHF. The DNA of the CDR3 is TGTGCCAGCAGCCCGCGACCCCCCGACAGGACCCTGGGCGATCAGCCCCAGCATTTT.

About this clonotype itself: It may be a read error: a sequence one base away is much more abundant. This chain joins TRBV20-1 and TRBJ1-4, with TRBD1 as a possible D gene (6 bases). This CDR3 has 14 residues. Looked up from germline, CDR1 is DFQATT and CDR2 is SNEGSKA (reference sequence). The CDR3 sequence is CSATLDSRNEKLLF. The DNA for the CDR3 is TGCAGTGCTACCTTGGACAGTCGGAATGAAAAACTGTTATTT.

Details on this clonotype: The conserved closing phenylalanine or tryptophan is absent in this CDR3, likely reflecting a read error. The limits of the CDR3 on the DNA are not certain, so only TCRdb's listed CDR3 is given. The V and J genes are TRBV12-3 or TRBV12-4 and TRBJ1-1; the DNA was not compared with TRBD1, the D call given in the table. The CDR3 is made up of 15 amino acids, end residues included. CDR3 residues: CASSFPGILNTGVFL.

About this clonotype: A much bigger clone sits one base away, suggesting this may be a read error. The chain links TRBV11-2 to TRBJ2-7; D not resolved. Trimming removed 6 bases at V and 4 bases at J, with 13 bases between. Germline CDR1 SGHAT, CDR2 FQNNGV. The CDR3 has 13 amino acids. CDR3 nucleotide sequence: TGTGCCAGCAGGCCCCAGATTAAATACGAGCAGTACTTC. It yields the protein CASRPQIKYEQYF.

The chain couples TRBV7-9 to TRBJ1-1; D is unresolved. The V gene lost 8 bases and the J gene lost 7 bases, with 14 bases spanning the gap. The V gene's germline CDR1 is SEHNR and CDR2 FQNEAQ (reference sequence). CDR3 length: 12 amino acids. CDR3 sequence (DNA): TGTGCCAGCCGCGGCAAGAGTTTTGAAGCTTTCTTT. It translates to CASRGKSFEAFF.

This clonotype was picked up one time. At one end, the junction sequence differs from germline, possibly due to a read error. The rearrangement uses TRBV6-5 and TRBJ2-6; D is possibly TRBD2 (6 bases). CDR3 length equals 16 residues. CDR1 and CDR2 from the germline V gene are MNHEY and SVGAGI. This CDR3 is CASSRDSSSGANVLTF. The DNA for the CDR3 is TGTGCCAGCAGCCGGGACTCGAGCTCTGGTGCCAACGTCCTGACTTTC.

To note about this clonotype: An end of the junction differs from the germline gene, which may be a read error. The chain combines TRBV20-1 with TRBJ2-1, with 8 nucleotides matching TRBD2. Germline V gene lookup returns CDR1 DFQATT and CDR2 SNEGSKA (reference sequence). The CDR3 length is 14 residues. The DNA of the CDR3 is TGCAGTGATAGAGTTCGGGGGGGACGGGGTGTGCAGATCTTC. Encoded protein: CSDRVRGGRGVQIF.

Comments on this clonotype: The junction departs from germline at one end; a sequencing error may be responsible. The chain recombines TRBV9 with TRBJ2-2; 8 bases map to TRBD1. This CDR3 has 16 amino acids. Germline V gene lookup returns CDR1 SGDLS and CDR2 YYNGEE. CDR3 nucleotides: TGTGCCAGCAGCGTCCGCGGTGACAGGGGTATCGGGGCGCTGTTTTTT. Translating it yields CASSVRGDRGIGALFF.

Remarks on this clonotype: At one end the junction does not follow the germline gene, possibly because of a read error. V and J are TRBV11-2 and TRBJ2-5; D may correspond to TRBD1 or TRBD2 (5 bases each). CDR3 length: 16 amino acids. Germline V lookup: CDR1 SGHAT, CDR2 FQNNGV. This CDR3 reads CASSSTVGVPKETQYF. The CDR3 DNA reads TGTGCCAGCAGCTCCACAGTGGGGGTGCCAAAGGAGACTCAGTACTTC.

This clonotype was observed a single time. Its ends do not fully match the called genes, so a read error is possible. V and J are TRBV4-3 and TRBJ2-1; D possibly corresponds to TRBD2 (5 bases). CDR3 size: 14 residues. The V gene's germline CDR1 is LGHNA and CDR2 YSLEER. The CDR3 region is CARSQEGLYDEQFF. The CDR3 DNA reads as TGCGCCAGGAGCCAAGAGGGATTATATGATGAGCAGTTCTTC.

As concerns this clonotype: A much larger clone is a single base away; this may be a read error. The CDR3 reads CASSLDHGAEAFF. CDR3 DNA sequence: TGCGCCAGCAGCTTGGACCATGGGGCTGAAGCTTTCTTT. The rearrangement links TRBV5-1 to TRBJ1-1; D unclear. CDR3 length: 13 residues. Germline V lookup: CDR1 SGHRS, CDR2 YFSETQ. Trimming pared 0 bases from V and 6 bases from J, leaving 9 bases between.

This clonotype was seen just once. Germline is not matched at one junction end, which may reflect a read error. The chain joins TRBV4-1 to TRBJ2-5; D may be TRBD1 (5 bases). This CDR3 has 15 amino acids. Germline V CDR1 and CDR2: MGHRA, YSYEKL. Here the CDR3 DNA reads TGCACCAGCAGCCCAGTGACAGCGACCTCAGAAACCCAGTACTTC. Encoded protein: CTSSPVTATSETQYF.

With respect to this clonotype: The junction does not match germline at one end; this may be a read error. The chain uses TRBV11-2 and TRBJ1-1, with D possibly TRBD1 on 6 matching bases. Germline CDR1 and CDR2: SGHAT and FQNNGV. The CDR3 runs to 14 residues. The CDR3 nucleotides are TGTGGCAGTAGCTTAGTCGGGAGGGACACTGAAGCTTTTTTT. As protein: CGSSLVGRDTEAFF.

In the case of this clonotype: At one end the junction does not follow the germline gene, possibly because of a read error. This rearrangement joins TRBV11-2 to TRBJ1-1; unclear D gene. Germline loops: CDR1 SGHAT, CDR2 FQNNGV. This CDR3 contains 13 residues. CDR3 nucleotides: TGTGCAAGCAGCTTAAAGCGGAACACTGTAGCATTCTTT. This encodes CASSLKRNTVAFF.

This clonotype was counted a few times. The genes are TRBV11-2 and TRBJ2-6, with 7 positions matching TRBD1. The CDR3 is made up of 19 amino acids. The V gene end was trimmed by 3 bases and the J gene end by 1 base; junction bases not matched to a gene: 12. The V gene's germline CDR1 is SGHAT and CDR2 FQNNGV. CDR3 sequence: CASSLVPKDRLSGANVLTF. In DNA, the CDR3 is TGTGCCAGCAGCTTGGTTCCAAAGGACAGGCTATCTGGGGCCAACGTCCTGACTTTC.

Turning to this clonotype: Relative to the germline gene, one junction end is altered; a read error may explain this. The rearrangement uses TRBV4-1 and TRBJ2-5, with D possibly matching TRBD1 (5 bases). The CDR3 consists of 16 residues. Germline V gene data show CDR1 as MGHRA and CDR2 as YSYEKL. For the CDR3, the DNA is TGCGCCAGCGGCCAAGTGGCCAGGGTTATACAAGAGACCCAGTACTTC. This encodes CASGQVARVIQETQYF.

In this sample, this clonotype is medium-sized. This chain uses TRBV5-4 with TRBJ2-7, with 9 bases identical to TRBD2. Germline lookup yields CDR1 SGHNT and CDR2 YYREEE (reference sequence). V gave up 3 bases and J gave up 0 bases; unmatched junction bases: 16. The CDR3 consists of 19 residues. This CDR3 reads CASSSPPGSGSRGSYEQYF. The DNA for the CDR3 is TGTGCCAGCAGCTCGCCGCCGGGTAGCGGGAGCAGGGGCTCCTACGAGCAGTACTTC.

In regard to this clonotype: The junction shows a germline mismatch at one end, possibly a read error. The rearrangement joins TRBV6-5 to TRBJ1-5, with D perhaps matching TRBD1 (6 bases). This CDR3 is built from 15 residues. The germline CDR1 and CDR2 sequences are MNHEY and SVGAGI. For the CDR3, the DNA is TGTGTCAGCCGTTACCTACAGGGAAGCAATCAGTCCCAGCATTTT. It encodes CVSRYLQGSNQSQHF.

In the case of this clonotype: It may be a read error: a sequence one base away is much more abundant. The chain joins TRBV30 to TRBJ2-7, with TRBD1 matching over 9 bases. Per germline, CDR1 GTSNPN and CDR2 SVGIG (reference sequence). This CDR3 comprises 13 residues. For the CDR3, the DNA is TGTGCCTGGAGGGGACAGGGAGTCTACAAGCAGTACTTC. It encodes CAWRGQGVYKQYF.